The T cell receptor beta chain under discussion was sequenced for a study of cytomegalovirus exposure and HLA in healthy donors. The overall study: The Caucasian-associated ancestry cluster held roughly 84% of 398 genotyped donors.

Study-level findings and limits: Later analysis identified 16,000 or so TCR beta sequences associated with HLA alleles, using a false discovery rate threshold of 0.05.

13 Jbeta primers and 60 Vbeta primers were used for the PCR. The assay was immunoSEQ multiplex PCR, and TCRdb's table has in-frame clones only and misses some. Of about 140,000 clones in the sample, about a tenth were seen once. Regarding this clone: What it binds is unknown.

This clonotype was sampled from a male donor in good health and CMV-seronegative. Material: PBMCs.

This chain's CDR3 is CASSLPGPSSYNSPLHF. DNA of the CDR3: TGTGCCAGCAGCTTACCAGGGCCCAGCTCCTATAATTCACCCCTCCACTTT. V is TRBV7-8 and J is TRBJ1-6; D might be TRBD1 (5 bases). Germline lookup yields CDR1 SGHVS and CDR2 FQNEAQ. V was pared by 2 bases and J by 0 bases, with 11 bases between. This CDR3 has 17 residues.